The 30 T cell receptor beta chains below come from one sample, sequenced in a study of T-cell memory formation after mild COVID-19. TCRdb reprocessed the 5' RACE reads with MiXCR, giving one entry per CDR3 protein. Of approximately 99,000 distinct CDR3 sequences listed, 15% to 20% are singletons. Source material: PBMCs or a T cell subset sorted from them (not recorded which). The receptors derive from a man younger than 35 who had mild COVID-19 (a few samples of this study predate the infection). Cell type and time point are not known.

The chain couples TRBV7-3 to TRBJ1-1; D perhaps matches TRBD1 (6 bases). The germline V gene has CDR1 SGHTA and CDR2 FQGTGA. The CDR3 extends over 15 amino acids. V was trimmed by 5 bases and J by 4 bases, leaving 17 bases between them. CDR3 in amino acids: CASSPLGGRGTEAFF. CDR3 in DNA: TGTGCCAGCAGCCCCCTCGGGGGGCGGGGCACTGAAGCTTTCTTT.

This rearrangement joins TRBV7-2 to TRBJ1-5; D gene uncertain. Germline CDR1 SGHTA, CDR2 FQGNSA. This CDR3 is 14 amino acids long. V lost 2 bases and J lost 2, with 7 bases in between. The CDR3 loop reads CASSLSGGNQPQHF. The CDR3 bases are TGTGCCAGCAGCTTATCTGGGGGCAATCAGCCCCAGCATTTT. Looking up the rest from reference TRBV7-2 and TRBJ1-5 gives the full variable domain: GAGVSQSPSNKVTEKGKDVELRCDPISGHTALYWYRQSLGQGLEFLIYFQGNSAPDKSGLPSDRFSAERTGGSVSTLTIQRTQQEDSAVYLCASSLSGGNQPQHFGDGTRLSIL.

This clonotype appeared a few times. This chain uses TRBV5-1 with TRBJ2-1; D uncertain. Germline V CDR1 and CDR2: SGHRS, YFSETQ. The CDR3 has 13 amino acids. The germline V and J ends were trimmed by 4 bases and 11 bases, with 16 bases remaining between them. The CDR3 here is CASSPGPSEKQFF. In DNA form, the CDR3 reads TGCGCCAGCAGCCCTGGACCGTCGGAGAAGCAGTTCTTC. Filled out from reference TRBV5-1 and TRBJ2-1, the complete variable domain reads KAGVTQTPRYLIKTRGQQVTLSCSPISGHRSVSWYQQTPGQGLQFLFEYFSETQRNKGNFPGRFSGRQFSNSRSEMNVSTLELGDSALYLCASSPGPSEKQFFGPGTRLTVL.

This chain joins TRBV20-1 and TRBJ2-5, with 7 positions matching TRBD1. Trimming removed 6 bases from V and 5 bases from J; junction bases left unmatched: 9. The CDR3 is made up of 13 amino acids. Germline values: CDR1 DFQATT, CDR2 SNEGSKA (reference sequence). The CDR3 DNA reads TGCAGTGCCGAGACAGGGCATGGGGAGACCCAGTACTTC. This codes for CSAETGHGETQYF.

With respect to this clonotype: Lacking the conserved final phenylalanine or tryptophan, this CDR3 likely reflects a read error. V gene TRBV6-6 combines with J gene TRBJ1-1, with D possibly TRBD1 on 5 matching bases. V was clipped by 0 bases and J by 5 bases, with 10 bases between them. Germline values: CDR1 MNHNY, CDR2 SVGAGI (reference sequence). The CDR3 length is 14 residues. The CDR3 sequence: CASSYSREGTEAFY. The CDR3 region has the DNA TGTGCCAGCAGTTACTCGCGAGAGGGGACTGAAGCTTTCTAT.

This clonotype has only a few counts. As DNA, the CDR3 is TGTGCCAGCAGTTATGGCCCTAGCGGGGGTAGCACAGATACGCAGTATTTT. Amino acid sequence: CASSYGPSGGSTDTQYF. This sequence joins TRBV6-5 and TRBJ2-3; TRBD2 matches 10 bases. CDR1 and CDR2 from the germline V gene are MNHEY and SVGAGI. With V trimmed by 3 bases and J by 0 bases, 6 bases remained unmatched. The CDR3 runs 17 residues.

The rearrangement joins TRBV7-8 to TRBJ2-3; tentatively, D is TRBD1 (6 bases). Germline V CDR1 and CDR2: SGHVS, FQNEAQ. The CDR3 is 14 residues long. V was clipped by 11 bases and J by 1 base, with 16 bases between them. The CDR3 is CAVRTARGTDTQYF. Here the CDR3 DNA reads TGTGCCGTTCGGACAGCTCGAGGCACAGATACGCAGTATTTT.

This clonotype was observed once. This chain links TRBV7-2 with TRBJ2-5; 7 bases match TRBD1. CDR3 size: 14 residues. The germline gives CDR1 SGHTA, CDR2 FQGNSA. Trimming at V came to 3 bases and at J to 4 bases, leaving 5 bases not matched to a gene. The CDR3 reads CASSFSRDRETQYF. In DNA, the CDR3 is TGTGCCAGCAGCTTCTCCAGGGACAGAGAGACCCAGTACTTC.

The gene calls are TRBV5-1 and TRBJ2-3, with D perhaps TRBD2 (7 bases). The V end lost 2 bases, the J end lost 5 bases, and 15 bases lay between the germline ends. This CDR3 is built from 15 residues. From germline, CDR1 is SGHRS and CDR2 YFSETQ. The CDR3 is CASSFGGGPRDTQYF. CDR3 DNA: TGCGCCAGCAGCTTCGGCGGGGGCCCAAGAGATACGCAGTATTTT.

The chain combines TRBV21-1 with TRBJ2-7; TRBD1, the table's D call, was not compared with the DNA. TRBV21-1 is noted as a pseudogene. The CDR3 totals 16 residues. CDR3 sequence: CAWQPPGQQSSYEQYV. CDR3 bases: TGTGCCTGGCAACCCCCTGGGCAGCAAAGTTCCTACGAGCAGTACGTC.

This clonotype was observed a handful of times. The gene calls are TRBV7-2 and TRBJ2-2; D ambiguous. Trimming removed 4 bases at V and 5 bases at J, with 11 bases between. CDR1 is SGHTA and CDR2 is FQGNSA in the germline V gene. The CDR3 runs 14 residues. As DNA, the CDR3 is TGTGCCAGCAGCTCACCCTCTTTGACCGGGGAGCTGTTTTTT. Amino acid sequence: CASSSPSLTGELFF.

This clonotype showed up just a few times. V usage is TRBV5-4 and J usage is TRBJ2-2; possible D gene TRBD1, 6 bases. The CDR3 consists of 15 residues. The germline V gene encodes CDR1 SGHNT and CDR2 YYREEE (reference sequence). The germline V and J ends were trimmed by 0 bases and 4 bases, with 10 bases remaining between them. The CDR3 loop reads CASSLARGGTGELFF. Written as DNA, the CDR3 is TGTGCCAGCAGCTTGGCCAGGGGTGGCACCGGGGAGCTGTTTTTT.

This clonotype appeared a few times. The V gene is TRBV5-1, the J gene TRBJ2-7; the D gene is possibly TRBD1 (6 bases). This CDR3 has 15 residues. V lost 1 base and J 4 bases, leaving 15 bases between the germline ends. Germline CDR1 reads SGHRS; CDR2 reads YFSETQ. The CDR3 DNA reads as TGCGCCAGCAGCTTGTACCCAGGGGCGAGATACGAGCAGTACTTC. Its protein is CASSLYPGARYEQYF.

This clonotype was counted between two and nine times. The CDR3, as DNA: TGTGCCAGCAGCGTAGACCCTGGACTAGCCCTCGGCTACAATGAGCAGTTCTTC. Residues: CASSVDPGLALGYNEQFF. This sequence joins TRBV9 and TRBJ2-1; 8 positions agree with TRBD2. With 0 bases clipped from V and 3 bases from J, the junction kept 11 bases outside the gene matches. The CDR3 sequence is 18 residues long. CDR1 is SGDLS, CDR2 YYNGEE, per germline.

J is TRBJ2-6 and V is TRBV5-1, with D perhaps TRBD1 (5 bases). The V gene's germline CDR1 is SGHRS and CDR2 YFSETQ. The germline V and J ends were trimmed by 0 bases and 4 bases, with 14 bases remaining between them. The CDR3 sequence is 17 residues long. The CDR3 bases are TGCGCCAGCAGCTTGGGGGATGGACACCCCGGGGCCAACGTCCTGACTTTC. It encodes CASSLGDGHPGANVLTF. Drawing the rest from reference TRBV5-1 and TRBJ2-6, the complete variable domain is KAGVTQTPRYLIKTRGQQVTLSCSPISGHRSVSWYQQTPGQGLQFLFEYFSETQRNKGNFPGRFSGRQFSNSRSEMNVSTLELGDSALYLCASSLGDGHPGANVLTFGAGSRLTVL.

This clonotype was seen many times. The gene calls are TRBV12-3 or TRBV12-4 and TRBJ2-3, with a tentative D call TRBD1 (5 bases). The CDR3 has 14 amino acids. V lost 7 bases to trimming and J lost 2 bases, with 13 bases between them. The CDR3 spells CASIQQGNTDTQYF. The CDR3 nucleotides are TGTGCCAGCATCCAGCAGGGAAACACAGATACGCAGTATTTT.

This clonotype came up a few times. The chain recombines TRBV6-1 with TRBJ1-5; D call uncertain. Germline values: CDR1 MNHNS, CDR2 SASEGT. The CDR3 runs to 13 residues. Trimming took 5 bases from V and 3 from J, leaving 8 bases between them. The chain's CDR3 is CASSPGYNQPQHF. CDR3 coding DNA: TGTGCCAGCAGTCCGGGTTACAATCAGCCCCAGCATTTT.

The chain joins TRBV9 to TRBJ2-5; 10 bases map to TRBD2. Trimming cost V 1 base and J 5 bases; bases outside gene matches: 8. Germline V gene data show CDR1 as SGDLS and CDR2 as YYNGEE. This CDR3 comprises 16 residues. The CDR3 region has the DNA TGTGCCAGCAGCGTAACGTCTAGCGGGGGTGTGGAGACCCAGTACTTC. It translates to CASSVTSSGGVETQYF.

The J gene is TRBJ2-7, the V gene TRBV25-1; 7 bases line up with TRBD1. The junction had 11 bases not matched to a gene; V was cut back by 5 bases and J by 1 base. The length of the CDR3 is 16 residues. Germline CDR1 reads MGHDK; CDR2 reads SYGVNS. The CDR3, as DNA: TGTGCCAGCAGTCGAGGGGGCGCGGTAAGATCCTACGAGCAGTACTTC. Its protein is CASSRGGAVRSYEQYF.

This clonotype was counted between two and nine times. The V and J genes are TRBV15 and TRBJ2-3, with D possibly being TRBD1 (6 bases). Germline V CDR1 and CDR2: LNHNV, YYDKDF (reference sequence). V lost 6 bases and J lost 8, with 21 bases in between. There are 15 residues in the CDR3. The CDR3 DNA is TGTGCCACCAGGAACGGAGGCCAGGGGCAAGGTACGCAGTATTTT. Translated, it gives CATRNGGQGQGTQYF.

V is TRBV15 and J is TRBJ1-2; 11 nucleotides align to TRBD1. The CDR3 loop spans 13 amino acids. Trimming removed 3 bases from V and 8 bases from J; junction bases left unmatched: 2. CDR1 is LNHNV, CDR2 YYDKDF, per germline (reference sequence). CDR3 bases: TGTGCCACCAGCAGGGGACAGGGGGACGGCTACACCTTC. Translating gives CATSRGQGDGYTF.

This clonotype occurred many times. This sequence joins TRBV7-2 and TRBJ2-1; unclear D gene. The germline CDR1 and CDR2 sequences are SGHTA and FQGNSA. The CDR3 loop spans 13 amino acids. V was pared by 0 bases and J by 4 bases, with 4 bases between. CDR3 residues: CASSLAEYNEQFF. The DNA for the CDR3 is TGTGCCAGCAGCTTAGCGGAATACAATGAGCAGTTCTTC.

The CDR3 reads CASNIAQGNQPQHF. CDR3 in DNA: TGTGCCAGCAATATCGCCCAGGGTAATCAGCCCCAGCATTTT. The chain combines TRBV6-2 or TRBV6-3 with TRBJ1-5, with D perhaps matching TRBD1 (5 bases). Germline V gene sequence: CDR1 MNHEY, CDR2 SVGEGT. Trimming removed 7 bases at V and 4 bases at J, with 14 bases between. The CDR3 length is 14 residues.

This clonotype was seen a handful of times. The CDR3 coding sequence is TGCAGTATTAGCGGGGGGGGACCTGTCGGCAATGAGCAGTTCTTC. Protein: CSISGGGPVGNEQFF. V is TRBV20-1 and J is TRBJ2-1; 11 nucleotides agree with TRBD2. CDR3 length equals 15 residues. Looked up from germline, CDR1 is DFQATT and CDR2 is SNEGSKA (reference sequence). The ends lost 8 bases at V and 6 bases at J; junction bases unmatched: 12.

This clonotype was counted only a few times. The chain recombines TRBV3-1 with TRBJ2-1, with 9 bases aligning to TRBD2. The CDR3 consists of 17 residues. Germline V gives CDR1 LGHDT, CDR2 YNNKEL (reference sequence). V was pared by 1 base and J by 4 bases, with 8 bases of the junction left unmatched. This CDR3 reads CASSQGLSSGGYNEQFF. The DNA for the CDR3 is TGTGCCAGCAGCCAAGGCTTGTCGAGCGGGGGGTACAATGAGCAGTTCTTC.

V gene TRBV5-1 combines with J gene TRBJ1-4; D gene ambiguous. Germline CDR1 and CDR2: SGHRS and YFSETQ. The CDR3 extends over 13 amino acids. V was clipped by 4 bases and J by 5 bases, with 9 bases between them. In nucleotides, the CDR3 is TGCGCCAGCAGCACGGACGGAAATGAAAAACTGTTTTTT. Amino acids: CASSTDGNEKLFF.

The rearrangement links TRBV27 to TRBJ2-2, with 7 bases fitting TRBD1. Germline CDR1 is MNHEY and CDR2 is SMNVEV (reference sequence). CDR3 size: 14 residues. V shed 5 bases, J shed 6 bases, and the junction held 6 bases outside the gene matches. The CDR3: CASSTPTGPGELFF. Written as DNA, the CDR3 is TGTGCCAGCAGTACACCGACAGGGCCCGGGGAGCTGTTTTTT.

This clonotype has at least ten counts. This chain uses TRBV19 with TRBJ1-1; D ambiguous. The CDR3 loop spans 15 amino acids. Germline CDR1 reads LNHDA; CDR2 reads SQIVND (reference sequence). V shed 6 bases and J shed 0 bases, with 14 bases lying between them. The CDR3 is CASSPLQRMNTEAFF. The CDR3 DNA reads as TGTGCCAGTAGCCCACTACAGAGAATGAACACTGAAGCTTTCTTT.

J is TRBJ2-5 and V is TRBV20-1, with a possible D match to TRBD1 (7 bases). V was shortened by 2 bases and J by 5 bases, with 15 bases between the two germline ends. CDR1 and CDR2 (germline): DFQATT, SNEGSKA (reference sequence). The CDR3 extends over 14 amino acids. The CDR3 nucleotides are TGCAGTGCTAGACGCGGGACAGTCCTGGAGACCCAGTACTTC. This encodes CSARRGTVLETQYF.

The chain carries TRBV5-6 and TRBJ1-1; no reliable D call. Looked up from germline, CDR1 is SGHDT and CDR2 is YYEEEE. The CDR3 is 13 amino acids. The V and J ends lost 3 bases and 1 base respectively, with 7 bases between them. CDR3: CASSYPPNTEAFF. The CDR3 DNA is TGTGCCAGCAGCTATCCACCGAACACTGAAGCTTTCTTT.